The rows below give T cell receptor beta chains drawn from one sample of a study of control samples from healthy donors and cancer patients. Measured with immunoSEQ multiplex PCR; TCRdb has only the in-frame clones, and not every one. In the table there are some 120,000 clones, 93% of which are singletons. The material sequenced was blood. These receptors were collected from a young man in good health. Each CDR3 is given with its conserved first and last residue. D genes are given only for firm matches. Expanded clones are given a class, and other clones once, few, many or no size at all.

TRBJ2-7,-,TRBD2,TRBV2,TGTGCCAGCAGGGAACTTAGCGGGGGGGCCGACGAGCAGTACTTC,CASRELSGGADEQYF
TRBJ2-1,-,-,TRBV7-9,TGTGCCAGCAGCTTAGCGTACAATGAGCAGTTCTTC,CASSLAYNEQFF
TRBJ2-2,-,TRBD1,TRBV19,TGTGCCAGTAGTCGGGACAGGAGCACCGGGGAGCTGTTTTTT,CASSRDRSTGELFF
TRBJ1-1,-,-,TRBV7-8,TGTGCCAGCAGCTTACAAGCCTTACCCCGGGCTAGGGGCACTGAAGCTTTCTTT,CASSLQALPRARGTEAFF
TRBJ1-1,-,-,TRBV18,TGTGCCAGCTCACCACCCAGCAGGACGAACACTGAAGCTTTCTTT,CASSPPSRTNTEAFF
TRBJ1-3,-,-,TRBV30,TGTGCCTGGAGTAGACAGGGAAACACCATATATTTT,CAWSRQGNTIYF
TRBJ1-3,once,-,TRBV19,TGTGCCAGTAGTGGAGGGGGAAACACCATATATTTT,CASSGGGNTIYF
TRBJ1-1,-,-,TRBV5-1,TGCGCCAGCAGTGGGGAGGGCGACACTGAAGCTTTCTTT,CASSGEGDTEAFF
TRBJ2-1,-,TRBD2,TRBV5-6,TGTGCCAGCAGCTCGGCAGCGGGGGCCAATGAGCAGTTCTTC,CASSSAAGANEQFF
TRBJ1-3,once,-,TRBV11-3,TGTGCCAGCAGCCCGGGTTTGGGCTCTGGAAACACCATATATTTT,CASSPGLGSGNTIYF
TRBJ1-1,-,-,TRBV7-2,TGTGCCAGCGACCGACAGGCGTTGAACACTGAAGCTTTCTTT,CASDRQALNTEAFF
TRBJ1-4,-,-,TRBV9,TGTGCCAGCAGCGCTACCGGGGCCGGGGACGAAAAACTGTTTTTT,CASSATGAGDEKLFF
TRBJ1-2,once,TRBD1,TRBV6-5,TGTGCCAGCAGCCCACAGGGGGCGGATGGCTACACCTTC,CASSPQGADGYTF
TRBJ1-4,-,TRBD1,TRBV28,TGTGCCAGCAGTGGGCCGACAGGGGAGTATTATGAAAAACTGTTTTTT,CASSGPTGEYYEKLFF
TRBJ1-2,-,-,TRBV27,TGTGCCAGCAGGGGTTTGGGGGGCTACACCTTC,CASRGLGGYTF
TRBJ1-3,-,-,TRBV27,TGTGCCAGCAGTCTGCGGGGGGGCAGTGGAAACACCATATATTTT,CASSLRGGSGNTIYF
TRBJ2-6,-,-,TRBV5-1,TGCGCCAGCAGCTTGTTGGGGTTTGCCTCTGGGGCCAACGTCCTGACTTTC,CASSLLGFASGANVLTF
TRBJ2-3,-,-,TRBV3-1/TRBV3-2,TGTGCCACCCGGGGACCAACAAGTAGGGGTACGCAGTATTTT,CATRGPTSRGTQYF
TRBJ1-4,few,-,TRBV6-1,TGTGCCAGCAGTGAAGTGGGGGGGAGCCGTGAAAAACTGTTTTTT,CASSEVGGSREKLFF
TRBJ2-5,-,-,TRBV23-1,TGCGCCAGCAGTCAATTTAGCTTGGACCAGTACTTC,CASSQFSLDQYF
TRBJ2-1,few,-,TRBV11-1,TGTGCCAGCAGCAGAATTATATCCCAGCGGAATGAGCAGTTCTTC,CASSRIISQRNEQFF
TRBJ1-1,-,TRBD1,TRBV11-2,TGTGCCAGCAGCTCCCTATTACAGGGGGAAATGGGCACTGAAGCTTTCTTT,CASSSLLQGEMGTEAFF
TRBJ2-2,-,TRBD2,TRBV19,TGTGCCAGTAGGCGGGGGAGCGCCGGGGAGCTGTTTTTT,CASRRGSAGELFF
TRBJ2-1,-,-,TRBV2,TGTGCCAGCAGCTCGGCGGCAGAATACAATGAGCAGTTCTTC,CASSSAAEYNEQFF
TRBJ2-7,-,-,TRBV11-2,TGTGCCAGCAGCTTAGTCCGCTCGGGTGGCGAGCAGTACTTC,CASSLVRSGGEQYF
TRBJ1-1,-,-,TRBV28,TGTGCCAGCAGTTACCCACACACTGAAGCTTTCTTT,CASSYPHTEAFF
TRBJ2-1,few,TRBD1,TRBV5-5,TGTGCCAGCAGCCCCCAAGGGGGCGCATATAATGAGCAGTTCTTC,CASSPQGGAYNEQFF
TRBJ2-1,-,-,TRBV5-1,TGCGCCAGCAGCTTGGAGGGGTCGGGTGAGCAGTTCTTC,CASSLEGSGEQFF
TRBJ2-2,-,TRBD2,TRBV19,TGTGCCAGTCCCCGGGGGGGGGCGATGGGCGCCGGGGAGCTGTTTTTT,CASPRGGAMGAGELFF
TRBJ2-3,-,-,TRBV20-1,TGCAGTGCCAGGGGTCCAGATACGCAGTATTTT,CSARGPDTQYF
TRBJ2-3,-,-,TRBV27,TGTGCCAGCAGTTTAGATAGGACAGATACGCAGTATTTT,CASSLDRTDTQYF
TRBJ1-4,-,-,TRBV5-6,TGTGCCAGCAGCGGAAGGCGGCGGGATGAAAAACTGTTTTTT,CASSGRRRDEKLFF
TRBJ2-3,-,-,TRBV13,TGTGCCAGCAGCTTAGGCTTGGGGGAAACTAGCACAGATACGCAGTATTTT,CASSLGLGETSTDTQYF
TRBJ2-5,once,-,TRBV18,TGTGCCAGCTCACGATCATACCAAGAGACCCAGTACTTC,CASSRSYQETQYF
TRBJ1-1,-,TRBD1,TRBV5-1,TGCGCCAGCAGTCTTAGGACAGGGCACACTGAAGCTTTCTTT,CASSLRTGHTEAFF
TRBJ2-7,-,-,TRBV7-6,TGTGCCAGCAGCTTAGGTGCTTGGGGGCACGAGTACTTC,CASSLGAWGHEYF